This TCR beta chain was sequenced during a study of identical twins. TCRdb re-derived calls from the 5' RACE reads in MiXCR, one entry per CDR3 protein. The repertoire holds 450,000 or so distinct CDR3 sequences, with 14% as singletons. This clonotype was detected a few times. With 2 bases clipped from V and 0 bases from J, the junction kept 6 bases outside the gene matches. This CDR3 has 17 residues. Germline V gene lookup returns CDR1 MNHEY and CDR2 SVGEGT. Everyone who donated was a healthy Caucasian. These sequences were also reported in another study, on yellow fever vaccine responses in identical twins.

V is TRBV6-2 or TRBV6-3 and J is TRBJ2-3; 9 bases agree with TRBD2. The sequenced sample was CD4+ T cells sorted from blood. This TCR was recovered from a woman aged 18-29 years in good health. CDR3 amino acids: CASSYPGLAPSTDTQYF. CDR3 nucleotides: TGTGCCAGCAGTTACCCCGGACTAGCGCCTAGCACAGATACGCAGTATTTT.